One and the same sample provided the 11 T cell receptor beta chains below, sequenced in a study of T-cell memory formation after mild COVID-19. TCRdb re-called the 5' RACE reads through MiXCR, storing one row per CDR3 protein. Of some 260,000 distinct CDR3 sequences in the sample, roughly 15% were seen once. Sequencing was performed on PBMCs or a T cell subset sorted from them (not recorded which). Source of these receptors: a man younger than 35 who had mild COVID-19 (a few samples of this study predate the infection). Cell type and time point are not known.

The J gene is TRBJ2-2, the V gene TRBV5-1, with 8 bases aligning to TRBD1. With V trimmed by 7 bases and J by 3 bases, 5 bases remained unmatched. Germline CDR1 reads SGHRS; CDR2 reads YFSETQ. This CDR3 region has 14 residues. Here the CDR3 DNA reads TGCGCCAGCGCGGGACAGGATTACACCGGGGAGCTGTTTTTT. Its translation: CASAGQDYTGELFF.

This clonotype was counted between two and nine times. V is TRBV5-1 and J is TRBJ1-1, with 7 bases aligning to TRBD1. Per the germline V gene, CDR1 is SGHRS and CDR2 is YFSETQ. J lost 1 base, V lost 4 bases, and 4 bases had no gene match. CDR3 length: 14 amino acids. The CDR3 protein is CASSRQGQNTEAFF. Written as DNA, the CDR3 is TGCGCCAGCAGCCGACAGGGTCAGAACACTGAAGCTTTCTTT.

The rearrangement links TRBV6-5 to TRBJ1-2; a weak D match, TRBD1 (5 bases). Trimming removed 6 bases from V and 3 bases from J, with 8 bases in between. Looked up from germline, CDR1 is MNHEY and CDR2 is SVGAGI. The CDR3 spans 12 residues. The CDR3 nucleotides are TGTGCCAGCAGGCTACAGGACTATGGCTACACCTTC. Translated: CASRLQDYGYTF.

This rearrangement joins TRBV5-1 to TRBJ1-6, with D possibly TRBD1 on 6 matching bases. The CDR3 runs 15 residues. V lost 6 bases to trimming and J lost 5 bases, with 15 bases between them. CDR1 is SGHRS, CDR2 YFSETQ, per germline. The CDR3 nucleotides are TGCGCCAGCACCCCTCGGGGGGGGCATAATTCACCCCTCCACTTT. Protein product: CASTPRGGHNSPLHF.

The rearrangement uses TRBV12-3 or TRBV12-4 and TRBJ1-1, with a tentative D call TRBD1 (5 bases). V lost 1 base, J lost 1 base, and 7 bases lay in between. The CDR3 sequence is 14 residues long. The CDR3 loop is CASSLVGPNTEAFF. The CDR3, as DNA: TGTGCCAGCAGTTTAGTGGGGCCGAACACTGAAGCTTTCTTT.

The sample holds a few counts of this clonotype. The J gene is TRBJ1-3, the V gene TRBV20-1, with 7 bases fitting TRBD1. Per the germline V gene, CDR1 is DFQATT and CDR2 is SNEGSKA (reference sequence). With V trimmed by 3 bases and J by 2 bases, 7 bases remained unmatched. The CDR3 totals 15 residues. The CDR3: CSARVDRDAGNTIYF. The DNA of the CDR3 is TGCAGTGCTAGGGTAGACAGGGACGCTGGAAACACCATATATTTT.

The V gene is TRBV3-1, the J gene TRBJ2-7, with 8 bases identical to TRBD2. The CDR3 runs 14 residues. Germline CDR1 and CDR2: LGHDT and YNNKEL (reference sequence). The V gene end was trimmed by 6 bases and the J gene end by 5 bases; junction bases not matched to a gene: 9. The CDR3 is CASSPTRGAHEQYV. In nucleotides, the CDR3 is TGTGCCAGCAGTCCAACGCGGGGGGCCCACGAGCAGTACGTC.

This clonotype came up a few times. The gene calls are TRBV3-1 and TRBJ1-4, with TRBD1 matching 9 bases. Germline CDR1 reads LGHDT; CDR2 reads YNNKEL (reference sequence). There are 16 residues in the CDR3. V shed 4 bases, J shed 5 bases, and the junction held 8 bases outside the gene matches. The CDR3 DNA is TGTGCCAGCAGCCCGACACCGGGACAGGGAAATGAAAAACTGTTTTTT. Its protein product is CASSPTPGQGNEKLFF.

The chain joins TRBV7-9 to TRBJ2-4; D possibly corresponds to TRBD2 (6 bases). Trimming removed 5 bases from V and 6 bases from J, with 14 bases in between. Germline V lookup: CDR1 SEHNR, CDR2 FQNEAQ (reference sequence). CDR3 length: 14 amino acids. The CDR3 sequence is CASSGRGLGNIQYF. The CDR3 nucleotides read TGTGCCAGCAGCGGTCGGGGGTTGGGAAACATTCAGTACTTC.

V is TRBV11-3 and J is TRBJ2-1, with 8 bases identical to TRBD2. Germline values: CDR1 SGHNT, CDR2 YENEEA. Unmatched junction bases numbered 8, after V lost 5 bases and J lost 8 bases. This CDR3 is built from 14 residues. For the CDR3, the DNA is TGTGCCAGCAGCCGACGCGGGGGGAGCGATGAGCAGTTCTTC. Protein product: CASSRRGGSDEQFF.

This clonotype was counted a few times. The chain combines TRBV20-1 with TRBJ2-3; 9 bases map to TRBD2. The junction had 6 bases not matched to a gene; V was cut back by 3 bases and J by 2 bases. Germline V lookup: CDR1 DFQATT, CDR2 SNEGSKA (reference sequence). The CDR3 loop spans 15 amino acids. The CDR3 reads CSASNQRGATDTQYF. In DNA form, the CDR3 reads TGCAGTGCTAGTAACCAGCGGGGGGCCACAGATACGCAGTATTTT.